Listed below are T cell receptor beta chains from one sample, sequenced in a study of blood T cell repertoires in COVID-19. Measured with immunoSEQ multiplex PCR; TCRdb has only the in-frame clones, and not every one. This table holds some 260,000 clones, nearly 90% found once. Sequencing was done on a sample of peripheral blood. These TCRs come from a woman aged 40 to 50 who had recovered from COVID-19. CDR3s include the opening cysteine and the closing phenylalanine or tryptophan. D genes are given only for firm matches. Expanded clones are given a class, and other clones once, few, many or no size at all.

j_gene | abundance | v_gene | d_gene | CDR3nt | CDR3aa
TRBJ1-3 | - | TRBV7-8 | - | TGTGCCAGCAGCTTAGGACCCGGGACAAGCTCTGGAAACACCATATATTTT | CASSLGPGTSSGNTIYF
TRBJ2-1 | - | TRBV28 | TRBD2 | TGTGCCAGCAGTCTCCGGGGGGGCAACAATGAGCAGTTCTTC | CASSLRGGNNEQFF
TRBJ1-2 | - | TRBV19 | TRBD1 | TGTGCCAGTAGGAATAGAGAGGGACAGGGGGCATATGGCTACACCTTC | CASRNREGQGAYGYTF
TRBJ1-5 | - | TRBV28 | TRBD1 | TGTGCCAGCAGTTTTCCCGGGACAGACAATCAGCCCCAGCATTTT | CASSFPGTDNQPQHF
TRBJ2-5 | - | TRBV10-3 | TRBD1 | TGTGCCACCCACCGGGGACAGGGGACAGAGACCCAGTACTTC | CATHRGQGTETQYF
TRBJ2-3 | - | TRBV4-1 | - | TGCGCCAGCAGCCAACCCAGCGATGGGACAGATACGCAGTATTTT | CASSQPSDGTDTQYF
TRBJ1-1 | - | TRBV15 | - | TGTGCCACCAGCAGTCTAGGTGATAACACTGAAGCTTTCTTT | CATSSLGDNTEAFF
TRBJ1-6 | once | TRBV28 | - | TGTGCCAGCACCCGGGGTTGGGTTTCACCCCTCCACTTT | CASTRGWVSPLHF
TRBJ2-3 | - | TRBV7-2 | TRBD2 | TGTGCCAGCAGCTTAGCTCAGCGGGGGGTAGCAGATACGCAGTATTTT | CASSLAQRGVADTQYF
TRBJ1-2 | - | TRBV10-3 | - | TGTGCCATCAGTAGATCGGGACAAGTGGGGGACTATGGCTACACCTTC | CAISRSGQVGDYGYTF
TRBJ2-7 | many | TRBV2 | - | TGTGCCAGCAGTGAAGAAAGCCTAGAGCAGTACTTC | CASSEESLEQYF
TRBJ2-5 | - | TRBV3-1/TRBV3-2 | TRBD2 | TGTGCCAGCAGCCCTGGGGCTAGCGGGGGGGCCATCGTCAGGGAGACCCAGTACTTC | CASSPGASGGAIVRETQYF
TRBJ1-2 | few | TRBV5-1 | TRBD1 | TGCGCCAGCAGCGTAGGACAGGGAGGCTACACCTTC | CASSVGQGGYTF
TRBJ2-1 | - | TRBV6-5 | TRBD1 | TGTGCCAGCAGTCAGGGACAGGCGGCGGATAATGAGCAGTTCTTC | CASSQGQAADNEQFF
TRBJ1-3 | - | TRBV7-2 | TRBD1 | TGTGCCAGCAGCGATCAGGGGGCTCTCGGAAACACCATATATTTT | CASSDQGALGNTIYF
TRBJ1-6 | - | TRBV11-3 | - | TGTGCCAGCAGCTCTCCTGGGGGGGGGACCAGGTCGGCACCCCTCCACTTT | CASSSPGGGTRSAPLHF
TRBJ1-2 | few | TRBV7-9 | TRBD1 | TGTGCCAGCAGCTTAGGGGACGGACAGGGAGATTTAGGCTACACCTTC | CASSLGDGQGDLGYTF
TRBJ1-2 | once | TRBV12-3/TRBV12-4 | - | TGTGCCAGCAGTCCCTACCAGGGGGGCTACACCTTC | CASSPYQGGYTF
TRBJ1-2 | - | TRBV19 | TRBD1 | TGTGCCAGTAGACCCTCAGGGGGCGGCTATGGCTACACCTTC | CASRPSGGGYGYTF
TRBJ2-1 | - | TRBV7-8 | - | TGTGCCAGCTCCCTAGGGGACAATGAGCAGTTCTTC | CASSLGDNEQFF
TRBJ2-1 | - | TRBV11-3 | - | TGTGCCAGCAGCTCTCAGGGGTACAATGAGCAGTTCTTC | CASSSQGYNEQFF
TRBJ1-6 | - | TRBV7-2 | - | TGTGCCAGCAGCTTAGATGTCGCAGTTAATTCACCCCTCCACTTT | CASSLDVAVNSPLHF
TRBJ1-2 | once | TRBV30 | - | TGTGCCTGGAGTGACCCCCACGGGAGTGCGTACTATGGCTACACCTTC | CAWSDPHGSAYYGYTF
TRBJ2-7 | - | TRBV6-5 | TRBD1 | TGTGCCAGCAGCACAGGGGCGCTATACGAGCAGTACTTC | CASSTGALYEQYF
TRBJ2-7 | - | TRBV28 | TRBD1 | TGTGCCAGCAGTGGACCCGGGACAGGATTCTACGAGCAGTACTTC | CASSGPGTGFYEQYF
TRBJ1-6 | - | TRBV30 | TRBD1 | TGTGCCTGGAAAAGAGGACAGGGTTACTCCTATAATTCACCCCTCCACTTT | CAWKRGQGYSYNSPLHF
TRBJ2-4 | - | TRBV6-2/TRBV6-3 | - | TGTGCCAGCAGTCACGGGGCCAAAAACATTCAGTACTTC | CASSHGAKNIQYF
TRBJ1-2 | - | TRBV4-2 | - | TGTGCCAGCAGCCAAGATTATCTGGGAGGGAAGGGCTATGGCTACACCTTC | CASSQDYLGGKGYGYTF
TRBJ2-3 | - | TRBV7-3 | TRBD2 | TGTGCCAGCAGCTTAAGGCGGGGGGATACGCAGTATTTT | CASSLRRGDTQYF
TRBJ1-5 | medium-sized | TRBV11-1 | - | TGTGCCAGCCGAGGGGGACATAGCAATCAGCCCCAGCATTTT | CASRGGHSNQPQHF
TRBJ1-2 | - | TRBV5-1 | - | TGCGCCAGCAGCATACATCTACGGGGACAAACCTCTAACTATGGCTACACCTTC | CASSIHLRGQTSNYGYTF
TRBJ1-4 | - | TRBV5-1 | TRBD1 | TGCGCCAGCAGCAGAACAGGGGGTGGGGAAAAACTGTTTTTT | CASSRTGGGEKLFF
TRBJ1-5 | - | TRBV6-2/TRBV6-3 | - | TGTGCCAGCAGTCCCAATTCCGGGACACGGTATAAGAGCAATCAGCCCCAGCATTTT | CASSPNSGTRYKSNQPQHF